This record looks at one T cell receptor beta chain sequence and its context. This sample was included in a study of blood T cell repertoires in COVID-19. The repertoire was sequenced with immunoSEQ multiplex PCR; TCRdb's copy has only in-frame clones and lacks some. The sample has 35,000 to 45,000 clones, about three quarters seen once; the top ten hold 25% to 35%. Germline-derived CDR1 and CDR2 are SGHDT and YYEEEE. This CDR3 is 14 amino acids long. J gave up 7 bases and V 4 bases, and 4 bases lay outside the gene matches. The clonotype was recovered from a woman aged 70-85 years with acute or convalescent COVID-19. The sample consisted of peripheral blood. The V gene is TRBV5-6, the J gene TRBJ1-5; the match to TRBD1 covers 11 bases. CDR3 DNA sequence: TGTGCCAGCAGCCGGACAGGGGGCTGGCAGCCCCAGCATTTT. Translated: CASSRTGGWQPQHF.